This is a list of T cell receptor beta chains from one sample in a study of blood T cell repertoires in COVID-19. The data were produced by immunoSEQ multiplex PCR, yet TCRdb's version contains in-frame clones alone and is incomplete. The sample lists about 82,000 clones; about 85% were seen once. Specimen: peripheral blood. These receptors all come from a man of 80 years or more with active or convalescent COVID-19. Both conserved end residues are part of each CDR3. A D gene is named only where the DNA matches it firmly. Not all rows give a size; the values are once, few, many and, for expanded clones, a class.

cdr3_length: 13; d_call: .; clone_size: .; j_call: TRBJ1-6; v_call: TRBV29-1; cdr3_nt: TGCAGCGTTGGGCAGGGAGGCAATTCACCCCTCCACTTT; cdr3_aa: CSVGQGGNSPLHF
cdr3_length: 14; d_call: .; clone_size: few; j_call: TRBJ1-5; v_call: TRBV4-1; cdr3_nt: TGCGCCAGCAGCCAAGTAGCGCAGAATCAGCCCCAGCATTTT; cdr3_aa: CASSQVAQNQPQHF
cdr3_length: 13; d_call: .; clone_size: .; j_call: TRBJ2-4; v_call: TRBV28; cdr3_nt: TGTGCCAGCAGGCAAACGACAGGAAACATTCAGTACTTC; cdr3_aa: CASRQTTGNIQYF
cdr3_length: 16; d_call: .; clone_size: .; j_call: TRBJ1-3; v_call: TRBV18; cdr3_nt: TGTGCCAGCTCACCAGCCCGTACGAGCTCTGGAAACACCATATATTTT; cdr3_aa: CASSPARTSSGNTIYF
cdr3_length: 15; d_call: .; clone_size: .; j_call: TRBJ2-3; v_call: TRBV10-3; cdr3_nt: TGTGCCATCAGTGAGTTATTGGCTAGCACAGATACGCAGTATTTT; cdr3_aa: CAISELLASTDTQYF
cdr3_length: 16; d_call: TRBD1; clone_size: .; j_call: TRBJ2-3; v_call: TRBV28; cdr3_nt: TGTGCCAGCAGTTTCCCCGCGACAGGGGCTAGAGATACGCAGTATTTT; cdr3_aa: CASSFPATGARDTQYF
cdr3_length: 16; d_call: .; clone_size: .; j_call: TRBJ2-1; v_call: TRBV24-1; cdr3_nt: TGTGCCACCAGTGACTACGGACCCGGGACCTACAATGAGCAGTTCTTC; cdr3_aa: CATSDYGPGTYNEQFF
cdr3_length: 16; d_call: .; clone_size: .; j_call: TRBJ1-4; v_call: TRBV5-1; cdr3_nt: TGCGCCAGCAGTGGGGCAGGGCCCGAACTGGGAGAAAAACTGTTTTTT; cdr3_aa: CASSGAGPELGEKLFF
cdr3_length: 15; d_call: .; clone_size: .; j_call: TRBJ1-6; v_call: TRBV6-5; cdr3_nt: TGTGCCAGCAGCTTACAGAGCTCCTATAATTCACCCCTCCACTTT; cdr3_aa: CASSLQSSYNSPLHF
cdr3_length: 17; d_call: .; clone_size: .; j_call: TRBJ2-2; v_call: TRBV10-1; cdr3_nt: TGCGCCAGCAGTGAGACTTTGGGGGCGGGGAACACCGGGGAGCTGTTTTTT; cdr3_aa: CASSETLGAGNTGELFF
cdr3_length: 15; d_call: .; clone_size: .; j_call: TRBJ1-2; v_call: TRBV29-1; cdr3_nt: TGCAGCGTTGAGGCCACGTCCGACTCCAACTATGGCTACACCTTC; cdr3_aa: CSVEATSDSNYGYTF
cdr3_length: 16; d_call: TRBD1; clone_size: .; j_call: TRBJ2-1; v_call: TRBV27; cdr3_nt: TGTGCCAGCAGCCATCGCCGGGACAGGGGACTCGATGAGCAGTTCTTC; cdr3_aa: CASSHRRDRGLDEQFF
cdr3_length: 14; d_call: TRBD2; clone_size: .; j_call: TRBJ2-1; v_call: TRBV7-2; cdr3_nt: TGTGCCAGCAGCTTCGGGGGGGCGGTCAATGAGCAGTTCTTC; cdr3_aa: CASSFGGAVNEQFF
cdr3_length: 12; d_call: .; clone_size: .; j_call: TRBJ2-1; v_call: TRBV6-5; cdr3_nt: TGTGCCATAGCCCCAGTCTACAATGAGCAGTTCTTC; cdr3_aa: CAIAPVYNEQFF
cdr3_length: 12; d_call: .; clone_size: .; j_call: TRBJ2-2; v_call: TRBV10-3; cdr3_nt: TGTGCCATGGGGGCTCCGAACCGGGAGCTGTTTTTT; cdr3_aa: CAMGAPNRELFF
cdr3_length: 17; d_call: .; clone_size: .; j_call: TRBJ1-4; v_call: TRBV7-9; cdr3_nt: TGTGCCAGCAGCTCGGAACCCACAGGGCTTCGGTTTGAAAAACTGTTTTTT; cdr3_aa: CASSSEPTGLRFEKLFF
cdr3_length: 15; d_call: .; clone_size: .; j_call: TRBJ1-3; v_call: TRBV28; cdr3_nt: TGTGCCAGCAGTTTCACTAAACCCTCTGGAAACACCATATATTTT; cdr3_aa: CASSFTKPSGNTIYF
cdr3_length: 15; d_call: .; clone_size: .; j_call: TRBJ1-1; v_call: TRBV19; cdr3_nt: TGTGCCAGTACCCTGAGCTTCGACAGACTTGCTGAAGCTTTCTTT; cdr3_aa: CASTLSFDRLAEAFF
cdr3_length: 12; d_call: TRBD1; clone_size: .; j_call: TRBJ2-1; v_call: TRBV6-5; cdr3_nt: TGTGCCAGCAGCCGGACAGGGTATGAGCAGTTCTTC; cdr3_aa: CASSRTGYEQFF
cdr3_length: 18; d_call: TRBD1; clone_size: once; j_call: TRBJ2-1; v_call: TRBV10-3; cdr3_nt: TGTGCCATCAGTGCCGACAGGGGGCGGACGGGCGGGAGTGGTGAGCAGTTCTTC; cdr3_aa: CAISADRGRTGGSGEQFF
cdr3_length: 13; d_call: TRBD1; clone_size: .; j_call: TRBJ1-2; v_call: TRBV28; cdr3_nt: TGTGCCAGCAGTGTCTTACAGGGGCGAGGCTACACCTTC; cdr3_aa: CASSVLQGRGYTF
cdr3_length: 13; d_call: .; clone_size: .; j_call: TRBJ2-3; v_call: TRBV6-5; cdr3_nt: TGTGCCAGCGACAGCAACCTTAGGGATACGCAGTATTTT; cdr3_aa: CASDSNLRDTQYF
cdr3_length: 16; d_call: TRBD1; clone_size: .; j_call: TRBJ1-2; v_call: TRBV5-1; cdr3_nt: TGCGCCAGCAGCATCAATCCGGGACAGCCTAACTATGGCTACACCTTC; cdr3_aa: CASSINPGQPNYGYTF
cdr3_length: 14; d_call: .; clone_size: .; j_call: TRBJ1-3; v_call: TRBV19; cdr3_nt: TGTGCCAGTAGTCAAGACAGGTTTGGAAACACCATATATTTT; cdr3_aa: CASSQDRFGNTIYF